This TCR beta chain is drawn from a study of blood T cell repertoires in COVID-19. Study-level background: PBMCs, B-cell-depleted T cells, or T cells provided the cDNA or gDNA that made up the material.

Assay: immunoSEQ multiplex PCR; the TCRdb copy retains only in-frame clones and omits some. Found here are some 62,000 clones, about 82% of them singletons; the top ten hold 3.5% to 4%. Participants were aged roughly 18 to 90 years from approximately 23 US areas. Trimming removed 3 bases from V and 6 bases from J, with 12 bases in between. The CDR3 spans 13 residues. Germline CDR1 is MNHNS and CDR2 is SASEGT. The sample taken for sequencing was PBMCs or T cells enriched from blood (not recorded which). This sequence was found in a middle-aged woman with acute COVID-19. V usage is TRBV6-1 and J usage is TRBJ2-7; D gene uncertain. The CDR3 DNA reads TGTGCCAGCAGTGAGGCCCTCCCCTTCGAGCAGTACGTC. This translates into CASSEALPFEQYV.